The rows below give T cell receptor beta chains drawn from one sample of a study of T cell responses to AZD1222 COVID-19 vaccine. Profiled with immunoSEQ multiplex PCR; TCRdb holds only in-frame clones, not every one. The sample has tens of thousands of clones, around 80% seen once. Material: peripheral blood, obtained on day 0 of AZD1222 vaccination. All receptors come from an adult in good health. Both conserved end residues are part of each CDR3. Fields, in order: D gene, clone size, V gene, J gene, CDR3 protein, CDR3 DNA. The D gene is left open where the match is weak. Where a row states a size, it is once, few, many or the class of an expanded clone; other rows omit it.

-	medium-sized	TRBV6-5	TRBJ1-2	CASSTPSGDPYGYTF	TGTGCCAGCAGTACCCCGTCAGGGGATCCCTATGGCTACACCTTC
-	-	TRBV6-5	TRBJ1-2	CASSYVGGYGYTF	TGTGCCAGCAGTTACGTGGGTGGATATGGCTACACCTTC
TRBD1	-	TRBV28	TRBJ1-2	CASSTGGAFDGYTF	TGTGCCAGCAGTACAGGGGGCGCTTTTGATGGCTACACCTTC
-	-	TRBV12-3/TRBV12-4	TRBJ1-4	CASRYTNEKLFF	TGTGCCAGCAGATATACTAATGAAAAACTGTTTTTT
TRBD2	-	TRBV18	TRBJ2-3	CASSPRAGGRADTQYF	TGTGCCAGCTCACCCAGAGCGGGGGGGCGGGCAGATACGCAGTATTTT
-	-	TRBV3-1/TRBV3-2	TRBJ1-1	CASSQGRGTVNTEAFF	TGTGCCAGCAGCCAAGGGAGAGGGACGGTGAACACTGAAGCTTTCTTT
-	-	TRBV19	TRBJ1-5	CASSIGWRGQPQHF	TGTGCCAGTAGTATTGGCTGGCGCGGTCAGCCCCAGCATTTT
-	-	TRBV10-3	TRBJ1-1	CAISEVPDFF	TGTGCCATCAGTGAAGTTCCCGACTTCTTT
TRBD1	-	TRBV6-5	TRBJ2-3	CASTPGQGADTQYF	TGTGCCAGCACTCCGGGACAGGGAGCAGATACGCAGTATTTT
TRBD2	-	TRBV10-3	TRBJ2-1	CAIRGAGGNNEQFF	TGTGCCATCCGGGGAGCGGGAGGGAACAATGAGCAGTTCTTC
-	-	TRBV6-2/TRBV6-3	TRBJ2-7	CASSTRGYEQYF	TGTGCCAGCAGTACTAGGGGCTACGAGCAGTACTTC
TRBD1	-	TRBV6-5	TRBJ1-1	CASRTDRGNTEAFF	TGTGCCAGCAGAACTGACAGGGGGAACACTGAAGCTTTCTTT
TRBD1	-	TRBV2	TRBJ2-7	CASSELDRVDEQYF	TGTGCCAGCAGTGAACTAGACAGGGTAGACGAGCAGTACTTC
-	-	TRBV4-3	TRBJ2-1	CASSQESNSYNEQFF	TGCGCCAGCAGCCAAGAGTCGAACTCCTACAATGAGCAGTTCTTC
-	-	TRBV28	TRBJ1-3	CASSLGGVGNTIYF	TGTGCCAGCAGTTTGGGAGGGGTTGGAAACACCATATATTTT
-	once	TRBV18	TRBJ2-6	CASSPDVSGANVLTF	TGTGCCAGCTCACCGGACGTCTCTGGGGCCAACGTCCTGACTTTC
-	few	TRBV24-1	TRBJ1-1	CATRRGTEAFF	TGTGCCACCAGAAGGGGAACTGAAGCTTTCTTT
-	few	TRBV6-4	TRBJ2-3	CASSDVAGTDTQYF	TGTGCCAGCAGTGACGTGGCGGGCACAGATACGCAGTATTTT
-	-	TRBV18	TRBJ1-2	CASSPLDYGYTF	TGTGCCAGCTCACCTTTGGACTATGGCTACACCTTC
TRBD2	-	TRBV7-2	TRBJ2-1	CASSQSGGVYNEQFF	TGTGCCAGCAGTCAAAGCGGGGGGGTTTACAATGAGCAGTTCTTC
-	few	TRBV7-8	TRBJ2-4	CASSLVGGGVVTKAKNIQYF	TGTGCCAGCAGCTTAGTCGGCGGCGGAGTAGTTACGAAGGCCAAAAACATTCAGTACTTC
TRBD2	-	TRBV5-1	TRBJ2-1	CASSSGTRYNEQFF	TGCGCCAGCAGCTCCGGGACTAGATACAATGAGCAGTTCTTC
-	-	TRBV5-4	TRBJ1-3	CASKSDGLSSGNTIYF	TGTGCCAGCAAATCGGACGGATTAAGCTCTGGAAACACCATATATTTT
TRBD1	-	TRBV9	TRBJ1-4	CASSRRDRGRGEKLFF	TGTGCCAGCAGCCGCCGGGACAGGGGACGGGGGGAAAAACTGTTTTTT
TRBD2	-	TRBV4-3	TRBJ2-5	CASSQRLAGGPGETQYF	TGCGCCAGCAGCCAACGACTAGCGGGAGGGCCTGGAGAGACCCAGTACTTC
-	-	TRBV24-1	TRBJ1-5	CATSAGWGSNQPQHF	TGTGCCACCAGTGCGGGGTGGGGAAGCAATCAGCCCCAGCATTTT
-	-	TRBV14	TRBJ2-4	CASSPTGGGGNIQYF	TGTGCCAGCAGCCCGACCGGGGGCGGTGGTAACATTCAGTACTTC
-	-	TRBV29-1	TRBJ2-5	CSVGFGTQGRTQYF	TGCAGCGTTGGATTCGGGACTCAAGGGAGGACCCAGTACTTC
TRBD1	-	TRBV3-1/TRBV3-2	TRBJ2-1	CASSPGTGWDEQFF	TGTGCCAGCAGTCCTGGGACAGGGTGGGATGAGCAGTTCTTC
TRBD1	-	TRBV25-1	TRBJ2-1	CASSVQGGNNEQFF	TGTGCCAGCAGTGTACAGGGGGGAAACAATGAGCAGTTCTTC
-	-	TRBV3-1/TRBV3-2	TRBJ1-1	CASSQGSVEAFF	TGTGCCAGCAGCCAAGGTTCAGTTGAAGCTTTCTTT
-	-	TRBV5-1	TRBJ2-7	CASSLNAGSSYEQYF	TGCGCCAGCAGCTTGAATGCGGGCAGCTCCTACGAGCAGTACTTC
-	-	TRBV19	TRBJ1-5	CASRDRPGGNQPQHF	TGTGCCTCGCGGGACCGCCCCGGGGGCAATCAGCCCCAGCATTTT
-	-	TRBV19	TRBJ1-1	CASRAGDNTEAFF	TGTGCCAGTAGGGCAGGGGACAACACTGAAGCTTTCTTT
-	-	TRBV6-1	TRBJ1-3	CASSEARGGAGDTIYF	TGTGCCAGCAGTGAAGCGCGTGGGGGCGCCGGGGACACCATATATTTT
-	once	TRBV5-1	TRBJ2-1	CASSLPRNGFRSNNEQFF	TGCGCCAGCAGCTTGCCAAGGAACGGATTTAGGTCGAACAATGAGCAGTTCTTC
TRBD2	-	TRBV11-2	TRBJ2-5	CASSSETSGDGETQYF	TGTGCCAGCAGCTCCGAGACTAGCGGGGACGGGGAGACCCAGTACTTC
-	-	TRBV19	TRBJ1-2	CASSPRGLSGYTF	TGTGCCAGTAGTCCGCGGGGGCTGAGTGGCTACACCTTC
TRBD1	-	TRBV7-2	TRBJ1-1	CASSFRRGPEAFF	TGTGCCAGCAGCTTCCGAAGGGGGCCTGAAGCTTTCTTT
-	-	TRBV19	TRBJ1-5	CASSGTGGRQPQHF	TGTGCCAGTAGTGGAACGGGGGGACGACAGCCCCAGCATTTT
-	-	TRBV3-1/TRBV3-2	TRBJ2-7	CASSQGAVIYEQYF	TGTGCCAGCAGCCAAGGAGCAGTGATTTACGAGCAGTACTTC
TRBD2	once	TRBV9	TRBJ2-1	CASSASSGRYNEQFF	TGTGCCAGCAGCGCCTCTAGCGGCCGCTACAATGAGCAGTTCTTC
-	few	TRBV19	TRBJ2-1	CASSIDGGFSYNEQFF	TGTGCCAGTAGTATAGATGGCGGGTTCTCCTACAATGAGCAGTTCTTC
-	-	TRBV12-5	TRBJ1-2	CASGLKGATARNYGYTF	TGTGCTAGTGGTTTAAAGGGCGCAACCGCCAGAAACTATGGCTACACCTTC
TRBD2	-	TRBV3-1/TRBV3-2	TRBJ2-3	CASSQSLGGGPSSTDTQYF	TGTGCCAGCAGCCAATCGTTAGGCGGGGGGCCCTCTAGCACAGATACGCAGTATTTT
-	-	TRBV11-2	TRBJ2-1	CASSLEMRRSSYNEQFF	TGTGCCAGCAGCTTAGAGATGCGTAGGAGCTCCTACAATGAGCAGTTCTTC
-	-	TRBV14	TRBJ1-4	CASSPDRGFEKLFF	TGTGCCAGCAGCCCAGACAGAGGATTTGAAAAACTGTTTTTT
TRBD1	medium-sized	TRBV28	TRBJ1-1	CASSFSHGQGRWVTEAFF	TGTGCCAGCAGTTTCTCACACGGACAGGGACGGTGGGTCACTGAAGCTTTCTTT
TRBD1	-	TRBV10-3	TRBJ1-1	CAIRPGQGLGDTEAFF	TGTGCCATCAGGCCGGGACAGGGTTTGGGAGACACTGAAGCTTTCTTT
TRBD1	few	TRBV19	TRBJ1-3	CATGDRGRRNTIYF	TGTGCCACCGGGGACAGGGGAAGACGAAACACCATATATTTT
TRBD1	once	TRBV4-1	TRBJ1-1	CASSQGQGILNTEAFF	TGCGCCAGCAGCCAAGGACAGGGGATTTTGAACACTGAAGCTTTCTTT
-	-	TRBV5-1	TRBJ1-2	CASSLSIDSLQGFGYTF	TGCGCCAGCAGCTTGTCGATTGATAGCCTCCAGGGGTTTGGCTACACCTTC
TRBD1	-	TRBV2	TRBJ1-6	CASGGPQLGQGSVGNSPLHF	TGTGCCAGCGGAGGACCCCAACTGGGACAGGGTTCCGTCGGGAATTCACCCCTCCACTTT
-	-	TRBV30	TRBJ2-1	CAWSRSRYNEQFF	TGTGCCTGGAGTAGGTCCCGCTACAATGAGCAGTTCTTC
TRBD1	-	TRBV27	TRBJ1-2	CASSPGTGVRYGYTF	TGTGCCAGCAGTCCAGGGACAGGGGTCCGCTATGGCTACACCTTC